A selection of T cell receptor beta chains follows, all from one sample in a study of beta chain features in type 1 diabetes. Produced via immunoSEQ multiplex PCR; TCRdb's table is partial and in-frame only. The sample contains about 740,000 clones, over 10% of which appear only once. The sample was naive CD4+ T cells from blood. These receptors were collected from a man aged 18 to 29 with type 1 diabetes. Each CDR3 is given without its conserved first and last residue.

CDR3aa: ASSLDRYVYNEQF
j_gene: TRBJ2-1
v_gene: TRBV5-6

CDR3aa: ASSLSGHIYGYT
j_gene: TRBJ1-2
v_gene: TRBV7-2

CDR3aa: ASSFVAPYEQY
j_gene: TRBJ2-7
v_gene: TRBV7-9

CDR3aa: AWSGGTHGGAIY
j_gene: TRBJ1-3
v_gene: TRBV30

CDR3aa: ASSTSPVGVGTEAF
j_gene: TRBJ1-1
v_gene: TRBV7-2

CDR3aa: TSGSGVNTEAF
j_gene: TRBJ1-1
v_gene: TRBV1

CDR3aa: ASTGGGAPDTQY
j_gene: TRBJ2-3
v_gene: TRBV6-1

CDR3aa: ASSVAVQALTDTQY
j_gene: TRBJ2-3
v_gene: TRBV9

CDR3aa: ASRQNYGYT
j_gene: TRBJ1-2
v_gene: TRBV6-5

CDR3aa: ASSPDRVNTEAF
j_gene: TRBJ1-1
v_gene: TRBV7-9

CDR3aa: ASSPGGGTGPNEQF
j_gene: TRBJ2-1
v_gene: TRBV5-4

CDR3aa: ASSGRTGSYEQY
j_gene: TRBJ2-7
v_gene: TRBV2

CDR3aa: ASSLDRQGLAQY
j_gene: TRBJ2-7
v_gene: TRBV28

CDR3aa: ASSTGLINIQY
j_gene: TRBJ2-4
v_gene: TRBV9

CDR3aa: ASMGPPHWDTQY
j_gene: TRBJ2-3
v_gene: TRBV28

CDR3aa: ASRIQGTTDTQY
j_gene: TRBJ2-3
v_gene: TRBV7-9

CDR3aa: ASSYQGGVPYEQY
j_gene: TRBJ2-7
v_gene: TRBV7-2

CDR3aa: ASSSGNTDTQY
j_gene: TRBJ2-3
v_gene: TRBV27

CDR3aa: ALMLVGETQY
j_gene: TRBJ2-5
v_gene: TRBV30

CDR3aa: ASGLPGGLGYT
j_gene: TRBJ1-2
v_gene: TRBV7-3

CDR3aa: AWSVGDYGYT
j_gene: TRBJ1-2
v_gene: TRBV30

CDR3aa: AIRWGLSTDTQY
j_gene: TRBJ2-3
v_gene: TRBV10-3

CDR3aa: ASSPRGGINGYT
j_gene: TRBJ1-2
v_gene: TRBV5-6

CDR3aa: AWSEDRLYYGYT
j_gene: TRBJ1-2
v_gene: TRBV30

CDR3aa: ASSLDGGFYGYT
j_gene: TRBJ1-2
v_gene: TRBV27

CDR3aa: ASSIVAANTEAF
j_gene: TRBJ1-1
v_gene: TRBV19

CDR3aa: ASSALAGDISEQF
j_gene: TRBJ2-1
v_gene: TRBV7-2

CDR3aa: ASIGTLRVNEQF
j_gene: TRBJ2-1
v_gene: TRBV2

CDR3aa: ASSLEYSPLH
j_gene: TRBJ1-6
v_gene: TRBV7-9

CDR3aa: SANNRNEQF
j_gene: TRBJ2-1
v_gene: TRBV20-1

CDR3aa: ASSITREETQY
j_gene: TRBJ2-5
v_gene: TRBV19

CDR3aa: AWIRPGDNAGELF
j_gene: TRBJ2-2
v_gene: TRBV30

CDR3aa: ASSQDGASSSGANVLT
j_gene: TRBJ2-6
v_gene: TRBV4-2

CDR3aa: ASSSSRDRNYEQY
j_gene: TRBJ2-7
v_gene: TRBV7-8

CDR3aa: AWSPDRIYGYT
j_gene: TRBJ1-2
v_gene: TRBV30

CDR3aa: ASSPLVAGQDEQF
j_gene: TRBJ2-1
v_gene: TRBV4-2

CDR3aa: AISESRQETQY
j_gene: TRBJ2-5
v_gene: TRBV10-3

CDR3aa: AWSVIQGGELF
j_gene: TRBJ2-2
v_gene: TRBV30

CDR3aa: ASSYLATNEKLF
j_gene: TRBJ1-4
v_gene: TRBV6-6

CDR3aa: ASSPTGANTEAF
j_gene: TRBJ1-1
v_gene: TRBV2

CDR3aa: AISESGGQYNEQF
j_gene: TRBJ2-1
v_gene: TRBV10-3

CDR3aa: ASLSWDRAY
j_gene: TRBJ2-7
v_gene: TRBV27

CDR3aa: ATSLGGQDSYEQY
j_gene: TRBJ2-7
v_gene: TRBV2

CDR3aa: ASSPGQGAATEAF
j_gene: TRBJ1-1
v_gene: TRBV28

CDR3aa: ASSPDRDYGYT
j_gene: TRBJ1-2
v_gene: TRBV18

CDR3aa: ASSTGLADEQF
j_gene: TRBJ2-1
v_gene: TRBV6-5

CDR3aa: ASSRQLQGSYEQY
j_gene: TRBJ2-7
v_gene: TRBV14

CDR3aa: ASSLRETGVTGELF
j_gene: TRBJ2-2
v_gene: TRBV7-2

CDR3aa: ASRQGPEAF
j_gene: TRBJ1-1
v_gene: TRBV28

CDR3aa: ASSSADSNEQF
j_gene: TRBJ2-1
v_gene: TRBV19

CDR3aa: ASSEAGGPGGYT
j_gene: TRBJ1-2
v_gene: TRBV2

CDR3aa: ASSDPGQGYNEQF
j_gene: TRBJ2-1
v_gene: TRBV6-1

CDR3aa: ASSFRTSDGGYT
j_gene: TRBJ1-2
v_gene: TRBV25-1

CDR3aa: AISDYGDSYEQY
j_gene: TRBJ2-7
v_gene: TRBV10-3

CDR3aa: ASSGPGTGSGELF
j_gene: TRBJ2-2
v_gene: TRBV9

CDR3aa: ASSESRGTEAF
j_gene: TRBJ1-1
v_gene: TRBV6-4

CDR3aa: ASSYSGGSGNTIY
j_gene: TRBJ1-3
v_gene: TRBV6-5

CDR3aa: ASSGAGGNTDTQY
j_gene: TRBJ2-3
v_gene: TRBV28